This TCR beta chain was captured in a study of cytomegalovirus exposure and HLA in healthy donors. General observations from the study: Segments of the TCR beta V type were, in most cases, productive about 87% or about 30% of the time in an earlier analysis. The authors enumerated some 160 TCR beta chains as linked to cytomegalovirus.

This clone showed up just a few times. Its antigen is currently unknown. The junction had 8 bases not matched to a gene; V was cut back by 6 bases and J by 4 bases. Germline assignment: CDR1 SNHLY and CDR2 FYNNEI. The CDR3 sequence is 15 residues long. The PCR employed 60 Vbeta primers together with 13 Jbeta primers. Data came from immunoSEQ multiplex PCR; TCRdb stores just in-frame clones and leaves some out. The sample contains about 40,000 clones, over 65% of which appear only once. This receptor was identified in a man aged 45-65 years in good health and CMV-seropositive. The rearrangement links TRBV2 to TRBJ1-5; 8 bases are a match to TRBD1. The sequencing sample was made of PBMCs. The CDR3 nucleotides are TGTGCCAGCAGGCCAGGGGGCCTTGGTAATCAGCCCCAGCATTTT. Its translation: CASRPGGLGNQPQHF.